Sequencing of this T cell receptor (beta chain) was carried out in a study of beta chain features in type 1 diabetes. In the case of this clone: Its antigen is as yet unknown.

Trimming took 6 bases from V and 2 from J; bases not matched to a gene: 6. CDR1 is LNHDA and CDR2 is SQIVND in the germline V gene (reference sequence). This CDR3 region has 15 residues. Purities over 98% were achieved in all sorted populations. Of the isolated RNA, all was reverse transcribed, and so the sequenced material was expressed TCRB transcripts. TCRdb's copy holds only in-frame clones and misses some; the assay was immunoSEQ multiplex PCR. The repertoire has tens of thousands of clones, around a third of them found once; the top ten carry about 0.5%. Regarding the study as a whole: Comparison showed that naive, central memory and Treg TCRB repertoires appeared more similar among patients than among healthy donors. A potential PCR bias toward shorter templates would be equal in patient and control samples. An over-representation of cells with high TCR expression could result from cDNA sequencing.

This chain links TRBV19 with TRBJ2-2, with TRBD2 matching 7 bases. This clonotype originated in a woman between 18 and 29 years old in good health. The specimen sequenced was stem cell memory CD4+ T cells from blood. CDR3 region: CASRGEGTNTGELFF. CDR3 nucleotide sequence: TGTGCCAGTAGGGGGGAGGGCACCAACACCGGGGAGCTGTTTTTT.